What follows are 16 T cell receptor beta chains derived from one specimen sequenced in a study of cytomegalovirus exposure and HLA in healthy donors. Primers for the PCR totalled 60 Vbeta and 13 Jbeta. The protocol was immunoSEQ multiplex PCR, while the TCRdb copy is restricted to in-frame clones and leaves out a portion. This table has around 170,000 clones, 71% appearing once. Sequencing was carried out using PBMCs. All receptors come from a girl between 10 and 17 years old in good health and CMV-seronegative.

V usage is TRBV10-3 and J usage is TRBJ1-5, with 8 bases aligning to TRBD1. This CDR3 spans 14 amino acids. Germline CDR1 and CDR2: ENHRY and SYGVKD. Germline trimming cut 2 bases from V and 7 bases from J; bases unmatched to any gene: 4. The CDR3 nucleotides read TGTGCCATCAGTGAGGGGACAGGTATGCAGCCCCAGCATTTT. Its translation is CAISEGTGMQPQHF.

The chain has TRBV30 and TRBJ1-6; maybe TRBD1 (5 bases). With 0 bases removed from V and 5 bases from J, the gap between germline ends came to 8 bases. This CDR3 comprises 14 residues. The V gene's germline CDR1 is GTSNPN and CDR2 SVGIG (reference sequence). For the CDR3, the DNA is TGTGCCTGGAGTGTAGGAGGGGATAATTCACCCCTCCACTTT. It is translated as CAWSVGGDNSPLHF.

The chain links TRBV2 to TRBJ1-2, with a tentative D call TRBD1 (5 bases). This CDR3 has 14 residues. The V end was cut by 2 bases, the J end by 2 bases, with 9 bases between. In germline, CDR1 is SNHLY, CDR2 FYNNEI. This chain's CDR3 is CASSEQGTNYGYTF. Written as DNA, the CDR3 is TGTGCCAGCAGTGAACAGGGAACCAACTATGGCTACACCTTC.

The count of this clone is one. The rearrangement joins TRBV6-5 to TRBJ1-2, with no clear D. Trimming stripped 0 bases from V and 5 bases from J, with 7 bases between. The CDR3 extends over 13 amino acids. Looked up from germline, CDR1 is MNHEY and CDR2 is SVGAGI. Here the CDR3 reads CASSYSMEYGYTF. The CDR3 bases are TGTGCCAGCAGTTACTCGATGGAGTATGGCTACACCTTC.

The J gene is TRBJ2-1, the V gene TRBV4-1, with a tentative D call TRBD1 (5 bases). This CDR3 region has 15 residues. V dropped 1 base and J dropped 6 bases, with 13 bases sitting between them. Germline V gene sequence: CDR1 MGHRA, CDR2 YSYEKL. As DNA, the CDR3 is TGCGCCAGCAGCCAAGCGAGCCAGGGTGGCAATGAGCAGTTCTTC. Translation gives CASSQASQGGNEQFF.

The rearrangement joins TRBV19 to TRBJ2-2; 9 bases fit TRBD1. The J segment lost 5 bases and the V segment lost 6 bases, leaving 7 bases of the junction unmatched. The CDR3 totals 15 residues. CDR1 and CDR2 (germline): LNHDA, SQIVND (reference sequence). CDR3 protein: CASRNRGLSTGELFF. DNA for the CDR3: TGTGCCAGTAGGAACAGGGGGCTTTCAACCGGGGAGCTGTTTTTT.

This chain connects TRBV27 to TRBJ2-7; TRBD1 agrees at 7 bases. The CDR3 sequence is 15 residues long. The V and J ends lost 3 bases and 0 bases, in that order; junction bases with no gene match: 5. Germline lookup yields CDR1 MNHEY and CDR2 SMNVEV (reference sequence). The CDR3 sequence: CASSFLTGNSYEQYF. The CDR3 DNA reads TGTGCCAGCAGTTTCTTGACAGGGAACTCCTACGAGCAGTACTTC.

V gene TRBV7-9 combines with J gene TRBJ1-1; no clear D gene. The germline CDR1 and CDR2 sequences are SEHNR and FQNEAQ (reference sequence). The V end was cut by 1 base, the J end by 2 bases, with 8 bases between. The length of the CDR3 is 14 residues. The CDR3 loop is CASSLVGVNTEAFF. The CDR3 DNA sequence: TGTGCCAGCAGCTTAGTAGGAGTCAACACTGAAGCTTTCTTT. Full variable domain (missing parts from reference TRBV7-9 and TRBJ1-1): DTGVSQNPRHKITKRGQNVTFRCDPISEHNRLYWYRQTLGQGPEFLTYFQNEAQLEKSRLLSDRFSAERPKGSFSTLEIQRTEQGDSAMYLCASSLVGVNTEAFFGQGTRLTVV.

This clone has just one count. The genes are TRBV27 and TRBJ2-3; 9 bases agree with TRBD1. V dropped 6 bases and J dropped 7; count of bases not matched to a gene: 8. The CDR3 extends over 14 amino acids. From germline, CDR1 is MNHEY and CDR2 SMNVEV (reference sequence). In DNA, the CDR3 is TGTGCCAGCAGGAGGGACAGGGCTGAAAATACGCAGTATTTT. Amino acids: CASRRDRAENTQYF.

The V call is TRBV4-2, the J call TRBJ1-5; the D is unclear. CDR3 length equals 15 residues. Germline V gives CDR1 LGHNA, CDR2 YNFKEQ. Trimming left V 2 bases short and J 4 bases short, with 12 bases between. This CDR3 reads CASSQRLTANQPQHF. The CDR3, as DNA: TGTGCCAGCAGCCAACGTCTAACTGCGAATCAGCCCCAGCATTTT.

The chain joins TRBV12-2 to TRBJ1-2. TRBV12-2 is designated a pseudogene. This CDR3 is 16 amino acids long. The CDR3 coding sequence is TGTGCAAGTCGCTTAGCGGGGGAGGGGCTCTACTATGGCTACACCTTC. Translated, it gives CASRLAGEGLYYGYTF.

The chain couples TRBV1 to TRBJ2-5; the D call in the table, TRBD2, was not verified against the DNA. TRBV1 is recorded as a pseudogene. The CDR3 has 16 amino acids. The CDR3 coding sequence is TGCACCAGCAGCCTTGCGGGACTCGTTTATCAAGAGACCCAGTACTTC. Translated: CTSSLAGLVYQETQYF.

The chain employs TRBV10-3 and TRBJ2-2, with 7 bases lining up with TRBD1. Germline V gene data show CDR1 as ENHRY and CDR2 as SYGVKD. The CDR3 runs 16 residues. V gave up 3 bases and J gave up 1 base; unmatched junction bases: 5. The CDR3 protein is CAISDLRQGNTGELFF. The CDR3 DNA sequence: TGTGCCATCAGTGATTTGAGACAGGGGAACACCGGGGAGCTGTTTTTT.

This clone was seen only once. The CDR3: CATDRVSPLHF. DNA for the CDR3: TGTGCCACCGACAGGGTGTCACCCCTCCACTTT. The chain combines TRBV6-1 with TRBJ1-6, with 7 bases fitting TRBD1. The CDR3 runs 11 residues. Trimming took 10 bases from V and 10 from J; bases not matched to a gene: 4. CDR1 is MNHNS and CDR2 is SASEGT in the germline V gene.

The V call is TRBV7-3, the J call TRBJ2-6; the D is unclear. The CDR3 spans 16 residues. The germline V gene has CDR1 SGHTA and CDR2 FQGTGA. V dropped 3 bases and J dropped 0 bases, with 9 bases sitting between them. CDR3 residues: CASSFQVFSGANVLTF. The DNA of the CDR3 is TGTGCCAGCAGCTTCCAGGTATTCTCTGGGGCCAACGTCCTGACTTTC.

This chain uses TRBV25-1 with TRBJ1-5, with a possible D match to TRBD1 (5 bases). The V end was cut by 3 bases, the J end by 4 bases, with 13 bases between. Germline V lookup: CDR1 MGHDK, CDR2 SYGVNS. The length of the CDR3 is 15 residues. The CDR3 sequence is CASSDHRGGNQPQHF. The CDR3 DNA is TGTGCCAGCAGTGACCATCGGGGGGGTAATCAGCCCCAGCATTTT.